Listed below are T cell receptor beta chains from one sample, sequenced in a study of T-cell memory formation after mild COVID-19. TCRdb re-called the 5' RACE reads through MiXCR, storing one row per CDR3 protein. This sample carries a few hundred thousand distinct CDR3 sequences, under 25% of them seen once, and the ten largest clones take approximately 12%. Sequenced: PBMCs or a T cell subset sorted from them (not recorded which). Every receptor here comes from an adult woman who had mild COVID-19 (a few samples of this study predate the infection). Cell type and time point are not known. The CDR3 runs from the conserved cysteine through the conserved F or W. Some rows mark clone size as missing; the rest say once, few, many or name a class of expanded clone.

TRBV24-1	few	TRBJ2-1	CATSEIGTPYNEQFF
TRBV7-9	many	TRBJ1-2	CASNLDTVDYTF
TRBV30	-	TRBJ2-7	CAWSVSFGQQMYEQYF
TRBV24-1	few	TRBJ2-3	CATSDSRGSRHTQYF
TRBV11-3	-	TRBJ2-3	CASSFPVAGGPDTQYF
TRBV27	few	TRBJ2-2	CASFYGGRLFF
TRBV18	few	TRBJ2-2	CASSGLNTGELFF
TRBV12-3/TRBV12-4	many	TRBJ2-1	CASRLGSGEGNEQFF
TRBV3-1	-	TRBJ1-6	CASSDRSQRGSPLHF
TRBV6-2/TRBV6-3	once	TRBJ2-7	CASKGGNRYEQYF
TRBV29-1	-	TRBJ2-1	CSVAGQRGPNEQFF
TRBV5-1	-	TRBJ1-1	CASSLKGRQDEAFF
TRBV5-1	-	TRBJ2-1	CASSFGQGNNEQFF
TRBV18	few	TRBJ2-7	CASSRGQDPYEQYF
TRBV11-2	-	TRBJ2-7	CASSPGVQSYEQYF
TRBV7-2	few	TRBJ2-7	CASSANYRRTSGAYEQYF